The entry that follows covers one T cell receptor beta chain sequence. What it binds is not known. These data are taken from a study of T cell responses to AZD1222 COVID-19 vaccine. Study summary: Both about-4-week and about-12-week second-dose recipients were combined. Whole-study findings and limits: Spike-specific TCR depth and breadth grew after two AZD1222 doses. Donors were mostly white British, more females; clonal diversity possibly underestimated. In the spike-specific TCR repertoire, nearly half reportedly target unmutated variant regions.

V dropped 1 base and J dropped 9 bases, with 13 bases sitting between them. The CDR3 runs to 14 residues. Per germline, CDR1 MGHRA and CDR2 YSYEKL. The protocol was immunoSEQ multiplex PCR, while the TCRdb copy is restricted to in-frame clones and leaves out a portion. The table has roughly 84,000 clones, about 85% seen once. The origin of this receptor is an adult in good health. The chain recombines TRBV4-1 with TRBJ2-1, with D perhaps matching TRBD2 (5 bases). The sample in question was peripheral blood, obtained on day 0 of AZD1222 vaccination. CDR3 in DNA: TGCGCCAGCAGCCAAGTCATGGGAGCAGGTGAGCAGTTCTTC. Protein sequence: CASSQVMGAGEQFF.